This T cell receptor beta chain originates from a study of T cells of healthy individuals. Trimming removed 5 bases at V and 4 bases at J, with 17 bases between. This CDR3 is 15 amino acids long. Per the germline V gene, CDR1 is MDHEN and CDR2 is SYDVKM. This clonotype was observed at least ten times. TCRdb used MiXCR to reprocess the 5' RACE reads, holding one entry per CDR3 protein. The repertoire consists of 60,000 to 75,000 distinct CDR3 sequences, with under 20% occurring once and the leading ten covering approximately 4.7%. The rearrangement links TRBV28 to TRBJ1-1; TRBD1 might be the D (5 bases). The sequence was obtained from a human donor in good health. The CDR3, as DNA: TGTGCCAGCAGTCCCCTCCAGGGTATAGCCACTGAAGCTTTCTTT. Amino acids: CASSPLQGIATEAFF.